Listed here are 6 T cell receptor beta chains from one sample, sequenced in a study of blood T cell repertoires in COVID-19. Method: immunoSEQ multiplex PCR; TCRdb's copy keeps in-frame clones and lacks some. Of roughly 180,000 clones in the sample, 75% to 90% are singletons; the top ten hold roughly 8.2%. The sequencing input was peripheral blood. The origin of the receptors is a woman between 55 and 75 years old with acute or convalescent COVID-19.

As DNA, the CDR3 is TGTGCCAGCAGTGAAGGTTTATGGGAGAAGACAGATACGCAGTATTTT. Amino acid sequence: CASSEGLWEKTDTQYF. This sequence joins TRBV6-1 and TRBJ2-3; weak D call: TRBD2 (5 bases). Germline V gene lookup returns CDR1 MNHNS and CDR2 SASEGT. This CDR3 comprises 16 residues. The V end was cut by 1 base, the J end by 3 bases, with 14 bases between.

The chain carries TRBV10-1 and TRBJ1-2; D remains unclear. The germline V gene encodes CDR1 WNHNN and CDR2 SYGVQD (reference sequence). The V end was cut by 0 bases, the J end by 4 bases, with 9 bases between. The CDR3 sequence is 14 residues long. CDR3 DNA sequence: TGCGCCAGCAGTGAGTCAAGACACCCCTATGGCTACACCTTC. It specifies CASSESRHPYGYTF.

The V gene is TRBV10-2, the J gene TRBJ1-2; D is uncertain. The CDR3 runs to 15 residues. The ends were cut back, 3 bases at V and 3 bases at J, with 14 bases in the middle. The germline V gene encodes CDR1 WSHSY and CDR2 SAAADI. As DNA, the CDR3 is TGCGCCAGCAGTGAATTTGCGGAGTTTGACTATGGCTACACCTTC. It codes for CASSEFAEFDYGYTF.

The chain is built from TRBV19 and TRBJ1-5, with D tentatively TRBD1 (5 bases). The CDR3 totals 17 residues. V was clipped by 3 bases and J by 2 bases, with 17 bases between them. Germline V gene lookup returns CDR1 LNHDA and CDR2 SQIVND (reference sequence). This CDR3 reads CASSIQGLPKGNQPQHF. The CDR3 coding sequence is TGTGCCAGTAGTATCCAGGGACTTCCCAAGGGCAATCAGCCCCAGCATTTT.

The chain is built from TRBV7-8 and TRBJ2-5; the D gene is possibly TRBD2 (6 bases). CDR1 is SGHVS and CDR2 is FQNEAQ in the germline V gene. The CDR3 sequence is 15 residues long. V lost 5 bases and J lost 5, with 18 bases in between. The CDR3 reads CASSPYAGSRETQYF. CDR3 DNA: TGTGCCAGCAGCCCCTATGCGGGATCGCGGGAGACCCAGTACTTC.

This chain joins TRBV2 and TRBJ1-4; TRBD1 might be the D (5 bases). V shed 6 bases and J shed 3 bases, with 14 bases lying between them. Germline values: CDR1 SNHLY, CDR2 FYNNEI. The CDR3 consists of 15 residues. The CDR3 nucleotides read TGTGCCAGCAGGGGGGGGACTGGACCTAATGAAAAACTGTTTTTT. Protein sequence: CASRGGTGPNEKLFF.